The 9 T cell receptor beta chains given below trace back to one sample, sequenced in a study of blood T cell repertoires in COVID-19. The data were produced by immunoSEQ multiplex PCR, yet TCRdb's version contains in-frame clones alone and is incomplete. The table records approximately 97,000 clones, about 91% of them present only once. Sequencing was carried out using peripheral blood. The origin of the receptors is a man aged 50-60 years with COVID-19, enrolled during active disease.

The J gene is TRBJ2-2, the V gene TRBV24-1, with 8 bases matching TRBD1. The V and J ends lost 10 bases and 5 bases, in that order; junction bases with no gene match: 5. The CDR3 loop spans 13 amino acids. CDR1 and CDR2 from the germline V gene are KGHDR and SFDVKD. CDR3 bases: TGTGCCACGTCCCGGGACAGGACCGGGGAGCTGTTTTTT. This sequence encodes CATSRDRTGELFF.

This clone turned up a few times. The CDR3 protein is CASRTGYTEAFF. CDR3 bases: TGTGCCAGCCGTACAGGTTACACTGAAGCTTTCTTT. The chain carries TRBV28 and TRBJ1-1, with D possibly being TRBD1 (5 bases). The V end lost 8 bases, the J end lost 3 bases, and 10 bases lay between the germline ends. The CDR3 runs to 12 residues. The V gene's germline CDR1 is MDHEN and CDR2 SYDVKM.

This clone occurred once. The V and J genes are TRBV6-4 and TRBJ1-5; D is uncertain. The V gene lost 4 bases and the J gene lost 3 bases, with 7 bases spanning the gap. CDR1 is MRHNA and CDR2 is SNTAGT in the germline V gene. The CDR3 is made up of 13 amino acids. Written as DNA, the CDR3 is TGTGCCAGCAGTGCAGAGGTCAATCAGCCCCAGCATTTT. This encodes CASSAEVNQPQHF.

The J gene is TRBJ1-2, the V gene TRBV2, with 9 bases identical to TRBD1. This CDR3 contains 15 residues. Germline CDR1 and CDR2: SNHLY and FYNNEI. J was trimmed by 5 bases and V by 3 bases; bases with no gene match: 7. The CDR3 sequence is CASSEKVGTGYGYTF. CDR3 coding DNA: TGTGCCAGCAGTGAGAAGGTGGGGACAGGGTATGGCTACACCTTC.

The chain links TRBV6-2 or TRBV6-3 to TRBJ2-1, with 7 bases aligning to TRBD1. Per the germline V gene, CDR1 is MNHEY and CDR2 is SVGEGT. Trimming removed 5 bases from V and 7 bases from J; junction bases left unmatched: 11. This CDR3 contains 15 residues. CDR3 bases: TGTGCCAGCAGTCCACGACAGGGTAGTTGGAATGAGCAGTTCTTC. This translates into CASSPRQGSWNEQFF.

This clone was seen just once. V is TRBV7-8 and J is TRBJ2-5; 7 nucleotides agree with TRBD2. The CDR3 is 17 amino acids. Germline lookup yields CDR1 SGHVS and CDR2 FQNEAQ. Trimming at V came to 4 bases and at J to 0 bases, leaving 11 bases not matched to a gene. CDR3 region: CASSSPVASGDQETQYF. For the CDR3, the DNA is TGTGCCAGCAGCTCCCCCGTGGCTAGCGGTGACCAAGAGACCCAGTACTTC. Drawing the rest from reference TRBV7-8 and TRBJ2-5, the complete variable domain is GAGVSQSPRYKVAKRGQDVALRCDPISGHVSLFWYQQALGQGPEFLTYFQNEAQLDKSGLPSDRFFAERPEGSVSTLKIQRTQQEDSAVYLCASSSPVASGDQETQYFGPGTRLLVL.

The chain joins TRBV3-1 (or the pseudogene TRBV3-2) to TRBJ2-2; 8 bases fit TRBD1. Germline V CDR1 and CDR2: LGHDT, YNNKEL (reference sequence). This CDR3 is built from 16 residues. V lost 0 bases and J lost 6; bases outside the gene matches: 6. The CDR3 spells CASSQELTGEAGELFF. The CDR3 coding sequence is TGTGCCAGCAGCCAAGAGCTGACAGGGGAGGCCGGGGAGCTGTTTTTT.

V usage is TRBV27 and J usage is TRBJ1-6; D ambiguous. V was pared by 7 bases and J by 6 bases, with 16 bases between. Germline V gene sequence: CDR1 MNHEY, CDR2 SMNVEV (reference sequence). This CDR3 spans 15 amino acids. The CDR3 DNA reads TGTGCCAGCACCCAGTGGCCCGGAGGTAATTCACCCCTCCACTTT. Translated: CASTQWPGGNSPLHF.

J is TRBJ2-7 and V is TRBV11-2; 10 positions match TRBD1. The germline V gene encodes CDR1 SGHAT and CDR2 FQNNGV. The CDR3 is made up of 14 amino acids. Trimming at V came to 6 bases and at J to 6 bases, leaving 8 bases not matched to a gene. This CDR3 reads CASRKGTGVSEQYF. In nucleotides, the CDR3 is TGTGCCAGCAGGAAAGGGACAGGGGTTTCCGAGCAGTACTTC. Using reference TRBV11-2 and TRBJ2-7 for the parts outside the CDR3, the full variable domain is EAGVAQSPRYKIIEKRQSVAFWCNPISGHATLYWYQQILGQGPKLLIQFQNNGVVDDSQLPKDRFSAERLKGVDSTLKIQPAKLEDSAVYLCASRKGTGVSEQYFGPGTRLTVT.